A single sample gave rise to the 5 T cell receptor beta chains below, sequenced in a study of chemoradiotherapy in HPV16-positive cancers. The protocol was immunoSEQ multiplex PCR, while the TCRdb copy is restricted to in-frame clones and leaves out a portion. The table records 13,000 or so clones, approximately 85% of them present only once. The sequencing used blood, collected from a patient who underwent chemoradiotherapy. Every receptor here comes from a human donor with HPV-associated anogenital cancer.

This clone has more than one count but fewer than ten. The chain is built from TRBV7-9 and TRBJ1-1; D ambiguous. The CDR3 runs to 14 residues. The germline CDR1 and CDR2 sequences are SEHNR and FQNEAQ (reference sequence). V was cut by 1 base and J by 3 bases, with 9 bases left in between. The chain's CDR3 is CASSLGRWDTEAFF. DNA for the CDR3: TGTGCCAGCAGCTTAGGACGCTGGGACACTGAAGCTTTCTTT.

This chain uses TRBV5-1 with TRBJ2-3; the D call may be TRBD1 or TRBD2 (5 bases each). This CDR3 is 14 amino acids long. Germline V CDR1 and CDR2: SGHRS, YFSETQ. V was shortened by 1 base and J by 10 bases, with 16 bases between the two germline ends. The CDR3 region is CASSLISGKGPQYF. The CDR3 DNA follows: TGCGCCAGCAGCTTGATCTCTGGTAAGGGACCGCAGTATTTT.

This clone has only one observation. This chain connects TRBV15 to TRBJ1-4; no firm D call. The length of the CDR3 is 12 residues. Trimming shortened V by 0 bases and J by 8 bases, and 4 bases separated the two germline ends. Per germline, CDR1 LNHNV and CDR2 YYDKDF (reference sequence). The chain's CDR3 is CATSREREKLFF. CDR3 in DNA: TGTGCCACCAGCAGAGAACGAGAAAAACTGTTTTTT.

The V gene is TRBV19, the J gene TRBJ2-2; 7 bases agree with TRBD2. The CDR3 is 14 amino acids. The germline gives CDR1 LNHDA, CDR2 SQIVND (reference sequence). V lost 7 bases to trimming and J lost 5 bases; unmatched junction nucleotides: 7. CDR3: CASKFRGETGELFF. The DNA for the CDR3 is TGTGCCAGTAAATTTCGGGGGGAAACCGGGGAGCTGTTTTTT.

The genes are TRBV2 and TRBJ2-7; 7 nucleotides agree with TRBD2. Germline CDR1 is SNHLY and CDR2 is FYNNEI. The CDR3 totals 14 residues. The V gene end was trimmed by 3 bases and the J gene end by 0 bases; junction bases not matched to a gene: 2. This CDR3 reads CASSEGGTSYEQYF. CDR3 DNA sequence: TGTGCCAGCAGTGAGGGGGGGACCTCCTACGAGCAGTACTTC.